This is a list of T cell receptor beta chains from one sample in a study of shared T cell receptors in the human thymus. TCRdb keeps only in-frame clones here, not all; method: immunoSEQ multiplex PCR. The sample has 720,000 or so clones; around 85% are singletons. This same sample was also taken into another study, of human thymus T cells.

The sample was thymocytes. All receptors come from a girl younger than two with a congenital heart defect. The CDR3 runs from the conserved cysteine through the conserved F or W. The D gene is left open where the match is weak. Rows may omit the clone size; those that give it use once, few, many or a size class.

size | J | V | D | CDR3 | DNA
NA | TRBJ2-3 | TRBV5-1 | TRBD2 | CASSPPKPSGGATDTQYF | TGCGCCAGCAGCCCTCCAAAACCTAGCGGGGGGGCGACAGATACGCAGTATTTT
NA | TRBJ1-1 | TRBV6-5 | NA | CASSSTENTEAFF | TGTGCCAGCAGTTCCACAGAGAACACTGAAGCTTTCTTT
once | TRBJ1-4 | TRBV19 | TRBD1 | CASRWGRGQSNEKLFF | TGTGCCAGTAGGTGGGGCAGGGGGCAGTCTAATGAAAAACTGTTTTTT
once | TRBJ1-4 | TRBV5-1 | TRBD1 | CASSGPTGDATNEKLFF | TGCGCCAGCAGCGGCCCGACAGGGGACGCGACTAATGAAAAACTGTTTTTT
NA | TRBJ1-1 | TRBV5-1 | NA | CASSLALTRAFF | TGCGCCAGCAGCTTGGCCCTTACGAGGGCTTTCTTT
NA | TRBJ1-2 | TRBV20-1 | NA | CSAARDYGYTF | TGCAGTGCTGCCCGGGACTATGGCTACACCTTC
NA | TRBJ2-7 | TRBV27 | NA | CASSFTRRSSYEQYF | TGTGCCAGCAGTTTTACGCGGAGGAGCTCCTACGAGCAGTACTTC
once | TRBJ1-4 | TRBV5-8 | TRBD1 | CASSFPLIATGKEKLFF | TGTGCCAGCAGCTTCCCCCTTATTGCGACAGGGAAGGAAAAACTGTTTTTT
NA | TRBJ1-4 | TRBV11-2 | TRBD1 | CASSQIQTGDEKLFF | TGTGCCAGCAGCCAAATACAGACAGGGGATGAAAAACTGTTTTTT
NA | TRBJ2-2 | TRBV10-3 | TRBD1 | CAISESNIRGFTGELFF | TGTGCCATCAGTGAGTCGAATATCAGGGGGTTCACCGGGGAGCTGTTTTTT
NA | TRBJ1-1 | TRBV19 | NA | CASSRGTEAFF | TGTGCCAGTAGTAGAGGGACTGAAGCTTTCTTT
NA | TRBJ2-7 | TRBV10-1 | TRBD1 | CASRLGGDSEQYF | TGCGCCAGCAGACTCGGTGGGGACAGCGAGCAGTACTTC
NA | TRBJ2-3 | TRBV5-6 | TRBD2 | CASSANPTSGGENTQYF | TGTGCCAGCAGCGCGAACCCGACTAGCGGGGGGGAGAATACGCAGTATTTT
NA | TRBJ2-3 | TRBV4-1 | TRBD2 | CASSQASLGTSGGAVTDTQYF | TGCGCCAGCAGCCAAGCGTCACTAGGGACTAGCGGGGGGGCCGTCACAGATACGCAGTATTTT
NA | TRBJ2-5 | TRBV28 | NA | CASSLRQQETQYF | TGTGCCAGCAGTTTACGACAGCAAGAGACCCAGTACTTC
NA | TRBJ1-2 | TRBV19 | NA | CASSSPEGSLGNNYGYTF | TGTGCCAGTAGTAGTCCCGAGGGATCCCTGGGAAATAACTATGGCTACACCTTC
NA | TRBJ2-5 | TRBV10-1 | NA | CASSESGRAETQYF | TGCGCCAGCAGTGAGTCTGGGCGAGCAGAGACCCAGTACTTC
NA | TRBJ1-2 | TRBV5-5 | TRBD1 | CASSLEGEGASLWGYTF | TGTGCCAGCAGCTTGGAGGGTGAGGGGGCCTCCCTGTGGGGCTACACCTTC
NA | TRBJ1-4 | TRBV28 | TRBD1 | CASSLGYGTGGEKLFF | TGTGCCAGCAGTCTTGGTTACGGGACAGGGGGCGAAAAACTGTTTTTT
NA | TRBJ2-7 | TRBV19 | NA | CASRKVGDKGCEQYF | TGTGCCAGTAGAAAGGTGGGGGACAAAGGATGCGAGCAGTACTTC
NA | TRBJ2-7 | TRBV28 | NA | CASSLTGHTYEQYF | TGTGCCAGCAGTTTAACGGGACACACCTACGAGCAGTACTTC
NA | TRBJ2-7 | TRBV5-1 | TRBD2 | CASSGGGLSYEQYF | TGCGCCAGCAGCGGCGGGGGTCTCTCCTACGAGCAGTACTTC
once | TRBJ1-3 | TRBV4-1 | NA | CASSGPSPIPSGNTIYF | TGCGCCAGCAGCGGGCCCTCTCCGATCCCATCTGGAAACACCATATATTTT
NA | TRBJ1-2 | TRBV29-1 | TRBD1 | CSVVGTGYNYGYTF | TGCAGCGTTGTCGGGACAGGGTATAACTATGGCTACACCTTC
NA | TRBJ1-6 | TRBV6-1 | TRBD1 | CASSEALTRTGENSPLHF | TGTGCCAGCAGTGAAGCCTTAACTCGGACAGGAGAAAATTCACCCCTCCACTTT
few | TRBJ1-2 | TRBV29-1 | TRBD1 | CSGKQGNYGYTF | TGCAGCGGTAAACAGGGGAACTATGGCTACACCTTC
few | TRBJ2-7 | TRBV13 | TRBD1 | CASSPRDRAYEQYF | TGTGCCAGCAGCCCACGGGACAGGGCTTACGAGCAGTACTTC
NA | TRBJ2-2 | TRBV11-3 | NA | CASSSVAPELFF | TGTGCCAGCAGCTCGGTTGCGCCGGAGCTGTTTTTT
NA | TRBJ2-5 | TRBV28 | NA | CASSLLGVETQYF | TGTGCCAGCAGTTTATTAGGGGTGGAGACCCAGTACTTC